The TCR beta chain described here comes from a study of T cell repertoires in cytomegalovirus infection. In the study overall: CMV infection and matching HLA type were both indicated by public TCR beta signatures.

This clonotype has more than one count but fewer than ten. Its antigen remains unidentified. TCRdb ran MiXCR on the reads and lists one entry per CDR3 protein. The sample records 450,000 to 600,000 distinct CDR3 sequences, 42% being singletons. Germline loops: CDR1 SGHVS, CDR2 FNYEAQ. CDR3 length equals 16 residues. Trimming removed 3 bases from V and 1 base from J, with 14 bases in between. Broader study findings: CMV carriers having the relevant HLA were flagged by cumulative public TCR beta family frequency.

This rearrangement joins TRBV7-6 to TRBJ2-3; D is perhaps TRBD2 (5 bases). This receptor was identified in a human donor in good health (CMV status not recorded). Some clones in this sample may be carry-over from other donors' samples. This sample comprised cultured PBMCs, obtained from culture after CMV antigen stimulation. Written as DNA, the CDR3 is TGTGCCAGCAGCTTGCATCTAGCAGGTGGCACAGATACGCAGTATTTT. This translates into CASSLHLAGGTDTQYF.